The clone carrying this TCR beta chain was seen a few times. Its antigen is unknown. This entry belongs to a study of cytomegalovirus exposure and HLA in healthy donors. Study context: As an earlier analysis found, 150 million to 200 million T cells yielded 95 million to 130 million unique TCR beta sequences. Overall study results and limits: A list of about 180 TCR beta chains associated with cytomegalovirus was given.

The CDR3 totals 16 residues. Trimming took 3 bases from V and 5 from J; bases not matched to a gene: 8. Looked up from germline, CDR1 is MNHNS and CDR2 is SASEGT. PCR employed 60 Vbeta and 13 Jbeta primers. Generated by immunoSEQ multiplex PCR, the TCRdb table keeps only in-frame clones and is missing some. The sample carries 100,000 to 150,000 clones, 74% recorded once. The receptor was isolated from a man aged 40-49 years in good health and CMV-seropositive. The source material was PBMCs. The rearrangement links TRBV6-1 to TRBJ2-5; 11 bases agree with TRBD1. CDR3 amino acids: CASSDVPGQGDETQYF. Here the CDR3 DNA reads TGTGCCAGCAGTGATGTACCGGGACAGGGGGACGAGACCCAGTACTTC.